This T cell receptor beta chain was sequenced for a study of post-analysis software for immune sequencing data. Study results and limitations: Versus controls, multiple sclerosis patients showed significantly lower diversity (normalized Chao1). TRBV5-6, TRBV5-1 and TRBV20-1 were among roughly five TRBV segments more frequent in patients than controls. By F measure, samples from a shared preparation batch strongly co-clustered.

Trimming took 2 bases from V and 7 from J, leaving 9 bases between them. The CDR3 runs to 14 residues. Germline V gives CDR1 MGHDK, CDR2 SYGVNS. This clonotype came up once. Its target is not known. TCR beta libraries were prepared from cDNA with unique molecular identifiers. T cells, roughly 0.85 to 10 million of them, yielded roughly 0.5 million cDNA molecules. Using its own MiXCR run on the PCR reads, TCRdb lists one record per CDR3 protein. The sample shows hundreds of thousands of distinct CDR3 sequences, 59% of them seen only once. The chain joins TRBV25-1 to TRBJ1-6, with D uncertain. The sequencing input was blood. The clonotype was recovered from a girl aged 2 to 9 with multiple sclerosis. The CDR3 spells CASSEDQANSPLHF. CDR3 sequence (DNA): TGTGCCAGCAGTGAAGACCAGGCCAATTCACCCCTCCACTTT.